This T cell receptor (beta chain) was recorded in a study of shared clonotypes between healthy human individuals. The germline CDR1 and CDR2 sequences are SGHKS and YYEKEE (reference sequence). The CDR3 contains 13 residues. The V and J ends lost 4 bases and 11 bases respectively, with 18 bases between them. Profiling relied on immunoSEQ multiplex PCR, and the TCRdb table lists in-frame clones only, not all of them. The sample records roughly 2.2 million clones, 80% to 95% being singletons. The study drew its donors from healthy HIV-negative adults without recent acute infections or vaccinations. The chain links TRBV5-5 to TRBJ1-1; D unclear. This clonotype originated in a young man in good health. Some clones in this sample may be carry-over from other donors' samples. The sample consisted of naive CD4+ T cells from PBMCs. The subset denotes: CD45RA+ positively selected. The CDR3 loop is CASSLEEGAAAFF. DNA for the CDR3: TGTGCCAGCAGCCTAGAGGAGGGAGCCGCGGCTTTCTTT.